This record looks at one T cell receptor beta chain sequence and its context. What this receptor recognizes is not known. Within one base of it there is no much larger clone, and no base qualities were kept. From V the trimming removes 1 base and from J it removes 2 bases, while the gene matches leave 4 bases of the junction unaccounted for. The CDR3 measures 16 amino acids from cysteine to phenylalanine. The retained sequence is limited to the CDR3, 48 bases, with the frame set at the first base. The CDR1 and CDR2 encoded by the germline V gene are SGHAT and FQNNGV. The sample comes from a study of blood T cell repertoires in COVID-19 (TCRdb year 2020). Background on the whole study: Collaborator samples came from the United States, Italy and Spain and covered acute and convalescent phases of COVID-19. The material from the prospective study consisted of cDNA or gDNA derived from T cells, B-cell-depleted T cells, or PBMCs. Subjects who had been exposed to COVID-19, were actively infected with it, or had recovered from it provided the deeply sampled blood TCRbeta repertoires that made up the dataset. The repertoires were made available in a free public database intended to serve as a resource for research on the immune response to SARS-CoV-2. Samples were obtained from the ongoing ImmuneRACE study (first 160 participants) and from about 1,300 subjects provided by 6 global collaborators. Sample metadata almost always included a de-identified subject ID, COVID-19 status, age in years and sex. Where HLA class I and class II types were available, the types were taken from metadata supplied by the sample provider, not from assay-based typing.

Enrolling through a virtual design, the prospective study's participants ranged in age from roughly 18 to 95 years and lived across 20 to 25 United States geographic areas. To assign participants to cohorts, the prospective study relied on clinical history that participants themselves reported in a screening survey and a study questionnaire. For ImmuneRACE Cohort 3, a participant was defined as recovered based on two consecutive negative NP/OP PCR tests, clearance by a healthcare professional, or resolution of symptoms. Each participant in the prospective study had whole blood, serum and a nasopharyngeal or oropharyngeal swab collected by mobile phlebotomists. Over a roughly two-month period, participants in the prospective study had the option of providing additional blood draws and questionnaires. Blood samples from the prospective study were shipped frozen or at room temperature prior to DNA extraction.

General findings and caveats noted by the study authors: Clinical and demographic metadata were provided uncurated, with the amount varying by source and participant.

TCRbeta CDR3 regions were amplified from genomic DNA by means of the immunoSEQ Assay, a bias-controlled multiplex PCR. The original methods were these. The number of nucleated cells in each sample was estimated by amplification of reference gene primers within the assay. To quantify the absolute abundance of each unique TCRbeta CDR3 rearrangement, sequence reads were collapsed and filtered. For each sample, productive Simpson clonality was calculated as the square root of Simpson's diversity index across productive rearrangements. TCRdb holds this immuneACCESS table with in-frame rearrangements only. Some clones are missing; in checked studies, unresolved V genes explain under half, and the rest has no known cause. V, J and clone size were drawn from that table, and D and trimming were deduced from the DNA. This sample has 280,000 or so clones in its table, and approximately 81% of those were observed once. The ten largest clones represent 2% to 3% of the sample.

The material sequenced was PBMCs or T cells enriched from blood (not recorded which). The clonotype originates from a woman aged 50 to 65 who had recovered from COVID-19. The chain couples TRBV11-2 to TRBJ2-5, with TRBD2 matching 10 junction bases. Read as DNA, the sequence is TGTGCCAGCAGCTTAGGTAGCGGGGGGATTCAAGAGACCCAGTACTTC. Translated, this gives CASSLGSGGIQETQYF. The CDR3 plus the reference TRBV11-2 and TRBJ2-5 genes for the other parts give the full variable domain: EAGVAQSPRYKIIEKRQSVAFWCNPISGHATLYWYQQILGQGPKLLIQFQNNGVVDDSQLPKDRFSAERLKGVDSTLKIQPAKLEDSAVYLCASSLGSGGIQETQYFGPGTRLLVL.